These T cell receptor beta chains were read from a single sample in a study of cytomegalovirus exposure and HLA in healthy donors. The assay was immunoSEQ multiplex PCR, and TCRdb's table has in-frame clones only and misses some. In the table there are 120,000 or so clones, approximately 75% of which are singletons. The sequenced sample was PBMCs. The receptor set was obtained from a middle-aged man in good health and CMV-seronegative. The CDR3 runs from the conserved cysteine through the conserved F or W. Fields, in order: D gene, J gene, V gene, clone size, CDR3 DNA, CDR3 protein. The D gene is left open where the match is weak. Clone size is stated in some rows and not others, as once, few, many or a class when expanded.

D gene: -
J gene: TRBJ2-7
V gene: TRBV18
clone size: -
CDR3 DNA: TGTGCCAGCTCGCCTCCACAGGGTAAGAACGAGCAGTACTTC
CDR3 protein: CASSPPQGKNEQYF

D gene: -
J gene: TRBJ2-3
V gene: TRBV6-5
clone size: once
CDR3 DNA: TGTGCCAGCAGTCAGGGGCGCACAGATACGCAGTATTTT
CDR3 protein: CASSQGRTDTQYF

D gene: -
J gene: TRBJ1-1
V gene: TRBV4-1
clone size: -
CDR3 DNA: TGCGCCAGCAGCCAAGTGGCAGGGGACGGCACTGAAGCTTTCTTT
CDR3 protein: CASSQVAGDGTEAFF

D gene: TRBD1
J gene: TRBJ2-2
V gene: TRBV5-1
clone size: -
CDR3 DNA: TGCGCCAGCAGCATCCAGGGGGCCGGGGAGCTGTTTTTT
CDR3 protein: CASSIQGAGELFF

D gene: -
J gene: TRBJ2-7
V gene: TRBV30
clone size: once
CDR3 DNA: TGTGCCTGGAATGCGGGAACCTACGAGCAGTACTTC
CDR3 protein: CAWNAGTYEQYF

D gene: TRBD1
J gene: TRBJ1-2
V gene: TRBV7-2
clone size: -
CDR3 DNA: TGTGCCAGCAGCTCGATAGGCTTGGACAGGGGCTATGGCTACACCTTC
CDR3 protein: CASSSIGLDRGYGYTF

D gene: TRBD2
J gene: TRBJ2-7
V gene: TRBV2
clone size: -
CDR3 DNA: TGTGCCAGCAGCGGCGGGAGAGGGCAGTACTTC
CDR3 protein: CASSGGRGQYF

D gene: TRBD1
J gene: TRBJ1-6
V gene: TRBV5-6
clone size: once
CDR3 DNA: TGTGCCAGCAGCACCCCGGGACAGGGGAATTCACCCCTCCACTTT
CDR3 protein: CASSTPGQGNSPLHF

D gene: -
J gene: TRBJ2-3
V gene: TRBV7-8
clone size: few
CDR3 DNA: TGTGCCAGCAGCTTAGGACAGACAGATACGCAGTATTTT
CDR3 protein: CASSLGQTDTQYF

D gene: -
J gene: TRBJ1-4
V gene: TRBV7-2
clone size: -
CDR3 DNA: TGTGCCAGCAGCTACACAAATGAAAAACTGTTTTTT
CDR3 protein: CASSYTNEKLFF

D gene: -
J gene: TRBJ2-3
V gene: TRBV7-2
clone size: once
CDR3 DNA: TGTGCCAGCTTCCAAACACTCTCCTCCCGAACCCGGGGTACGCAGTATTTT
CDR3 protein: CASFQTLSSRTRGTQYF

D gene: TRBD1
J gene: TRBJ2-2
V gene: TRBV5-1
clone size: -
CDR3 DNA: TGCGCCAGCAGCCCGGGACAGAGGTACACCGGGGAGCTGTTTTTT
CDR3 protein: CASSPGQRYTGELFF

D gene: TRBD1
J gene: TRBJ2-4
V gene: TRBV19
clone size: -
CDR3 DNA: TGTGCCAGTAGTACCTACTCCCGACAGGGCGGCAAAAACAGTCAGTACTTC
CDR3 protein: CASSTYSRQGGKNSQYF

D gene: TRBD1
J gene: TRBJ1-2
V gene: TRBV7-2
clone size: -
CDR3 DNA: TGTGCCAGCAGCTCAGGACAGGGGGGATATGGCTACACCTTC
CDR3 protein: CASSSGQGGYGYTF

D gene: TRBD1
J gene: TRBJ1-6
V gene: TRBV6-6
clone size: -
CDR3 DNA: TGTGCCAGCAGTTGGGGGGACAGTCTGGATTCACCCCTCCACTTT
CDR3 protein: CASSWGDSLDSPLHF

D gene: TRBD1
J gene: TRBJ1-5
V gene: TRBV18
clone size: -
CDR3 DNA: TGTGCCAGCTCACTCGGACAGGGGGATCAGCCCCAGCATTTT
CDR3 protein: CASSLGQGDQPQHF

D gene: TRBD2
J gene: TRBJ2-3
V gene: TRBV9
clone size: -
CDR3 DNA: TGTGCCAGCAGCACGGGACTAGTAAGTTCAGATACGCAGTATTTT
CDR3 protein: CASSTGLVSSDTQYF

D gene: -
J gene: TRBJ2-5
V gene: TRBV21-1
clone size: -
CDR3 DNA: TGTGCCAGCAGCAAGCGGGGTAGGGCGGGGGGGCGGGATGAGACCCAGTACTTC
CDR3 protein: CASSKRGRAGGRDETQYF

D gene: TRBD2
J gene: TRBJ2-1
V gene: TRBV28
clone size: -
CDR3 DNA: TGTGCCAGCAGTTTATGGAATGGGCTAGCGGAACCTAATGAGCAGTTCTTC
CDR3 protein: CASSLWNGLAEPNEQFF

D gene: -
J gene: TRBJ1-2
V gene: TRBV30
clone size: -
CDR3 DNA: TGTGCCTGGACCCCCGGCGGGGATGGCTACACCTTC
CDR3 protein: CAWTPGGDGYTF

D gene: TRBD1
J gene: TRBJ1-1
V gene: TRBV5-1
clone size: -
CDR3 DNA: TGCGCCAGCAGCTCCGACAGGGGATCGTGGTGGACTGAAGCTTTCTTT
CDR3 protein: CASSSDRGSWWTEAFF

D gene: -
J gene: TRBJ2-5
V gene: TRBV11-3
clone size: -
CDR3 DNA: TGTGCCAGCAGCCCAGGGGCCCTTACCCTCTCTCAAGAGACCCAGTACTTC
CDR3 protein: CASSPGALTLSQETQYF

D gene: TRBD1
J gene: TRBJ1-1
V gene: TRBV7-9
clone size: -
CDR3 DNA: TGTGCCAGCAGCTTGTGGACAGGGTGGGACACTGAAGCTTTCTTT
CDR3 protein: CASSLWTGWDTEAFF

D gene: -
J gene: TRBJ2-1
V gene: TRBV15
clone size: -
CDR3 DNA: TGTGCCACCAGCAGTCTGATTAGCAACTCCTACAATGAGCAGTTCTTC
CDR3 protein: CATSSLISNSYNEQFF

D gene: -
J gene: TRBJ2-3
V gene: TRBV9
clone size: once
CDR3 DNA: TGTGCCAGCAGCGTAGTAGGCGGGTCTACAGATACGCAGTATTTT
CDR3 protein: CASSVVGGSTDTQYF

D gene: TRBD1
J gene: TRBJ2-7
V gene: TRBV7-2
clone size: -
CDR3 DNA: TGTGCCAGCAGCCCCCGGACAGGGGGGGGCTACGAGCAGTACTTC
CDR3 protein: CASSPRTGGGYEQYF

D gene: -
J gene: TRBJ1-3
V gene: TRBV5-1
clone size: -
CDR3 DNA: TGCGCCAGCAGTTCGTTCTCTGGAAACACCATATATTTT
CDR3 protein: CASSSFSGNTIYF

D gene: TRBD2
J gene: TRBJ2-1
V gene: TRBV16
clone size: -
CDR3 DNA: TGTGCCAGCAGCCGCATCTGGGGGGGACTCCAAGGCAATGAGCAGTTCTTC
CDR3 protein: CASSRIWGGLQGNEQFF

D gene: -
J gene: TRBJ2-1
V gene: TRBV19
clone size: -
CDR3 DNA: TGTGCCAGTAGTATAGCGGGGTTAGCCTTCTACAATGAGCAGTTCTTC
CDR3 protein: CASSIAGLAFYNEQFF

D gene: TRBD1
J gene: TRBJ1-1
V gene: TRBV6-5
clone size: -
CDR3 DNA: TGTGCCAGCAGACTACAGGGGGCATCGACCACTGAAGCTTTCTTT
CDR3 protein: CASRLQGASTTEAFF

D gene: -
J gene: TRBJ2-7
V gene: TRBV5-1
clone size: -
CDR3 DNA: TGCGCCAGCAGCTCTATGTCCTACGAGCAGTACTTC
CDR3 protein: CASSSMSYEQYF

D gene: TRBD1
J gene: TRBJ2-7
V gene: TRBV30
clone size: once
CDR3 DNA: TGTGCCTGGAGTTCCACGGGACAGCGGTTTATCTTC
CDR3 protein: CAWSSTGQRFIF

D gene: -
J gene: TRBJ2-7
V gene: TRBV6-5
clone size: -
CDR3 DNA: TGTGCCACCTCCTCTTCCGGGACACTTACCTACGAGCAGTACTTC
CDR3 protein: CATSSSGTLTYEQYF

D gene: TRBD2
J gene: TRBJ2-1
V gene: TRBV4-1
clone size: few
CDR3 DNA: TGCGCCAGCAGCCAGCAGGTAGCGGGGGTCTACAATGAGCAGTTCTTC
CDR3 protein: CASSQQVAGVYNEQFF

D gene: TRBD2
J gene: TRBJ2-5
V gene: TRBV28
clone size: -
CDR3 DNA: TGTGCCAGCAGTTTAAACGGTGGGGCCCGCGGGGGAGGAGAGACCCAGTACTTC
CDR3 protein: CASSLNGGARGGGETQYF

D gene: TRBD2
J gene: TRBJ2-7
V gene: TRBV18
clone size: -
CDR3 DNA: TGTGCCAGCTCTGGGACTAGCGGGAAGTACGAGCAGTACTTC
CDR3 protein: CASSGTSGKYEQYF

D gene: TRBD2
J gene: TRBJ2-7
V gene: TRBV28
clone size: -
CDR3 DNA: TGTGCCAGCAGTACCGCGGGAGGCTCCCTGTCCGAGCAGTACTTC
CDR3 protein: CASSTAGGSLSEQYF

D gene: -
J gene: TRBJ1-5
V gene: TRBV19
clone size: -
CDR3 DNA: TGTGCCAGTAGCATAACAGGGTCGGGTCAGCCCCAGCATTTT
CDR3 protein: CASSITGSGQPQHF

D gene: -
J gene: TRBJ2-3
V gene: TRBV10-1
clone size: -
CDR3 DNA: TGCGCCAGCAGTGAGGACAGGATCAGCACAGATACGCAGTATTTT
CDR3 protein: CASSEDRISTDTQYF

D gene: TRBD1
J gene: TRBJ1-2
V gene: TRBV7-8
clone size: -
CDR3 DNA: TGTGCCAGCAGCCAGGACAGGGAGTATGGCTACACCTTC
CDR3 protein: CASSQDREYGYTF

D gene: -
J gene: TRBJ2-7
V gene: TRBV9
clone size: few
CDR3 DNA: TGTGCCAGCAGCGTAGGATCTCGGGGGGCCCTCTACGAGCAGTACTTC
CDR3 protein: CASSVGSRGALYEQYF

D gene: -
J gene: TRBJ2-1
V gene: TRBV6-5
clone size: few
CDR3 DNA: TGTGCCAGCAGAGGGGGGGGGCATAATGAGCAGTTCTTC
CDR3 protein: CASRGGGHNEQFF

D gene: TRBD1
J gene: TRBJ1-1
V gene: TRBV29-1
clone size: -
CDR3 DNA: TGCAGCGTCACAACAGGGGCGGGGAACACTGAAGCTTTCTTT
CDR3 protein: CSVTTGAGNTEAFF

D gene: -
J gene: TRBJ1-2
V gene: TRBV18
clone size: -
CDR3 DNA: TGTGCCAGCTCGGGATATACAGGGAACTATGGCTACACCTTC
CDR3 protein: CASSGYTGNYGYTF

D gene: TRBD1
J gene: TRBJ1-5
V gene: TRBV30
clone size: -
CDR3 DNA: TGTGCCTGGAGTGACCGGGACAGGCTCATTGTTAGCAATCAGCCCCAGCATTTT
CDR3 protein: CAWSDRDRLIVSNQPQHF

D gene: TRBD1
J gene: TRBJ2-2
V gene: TRBV18
clone size: -
CDR3 DNA: TGTGCCAGCTCACCGGTAGGGGGCGCGAACACCGGGGAGCTGTTTTTT
CDR3 protein: CASSPVGGANTGELFF